Sequencing of this T cell receptor beta chain was carried out in a study of blood T cell repertoires in COVID-19. Study at large: COVID-19 samples collected from the United States, Italy and Spain covered acute and convalescent phases. The analysed material was cDNA or gDNA that came from T cells, B-cell-depleted T cells, or PBMCs.

Per the original methods: Quantification of nucleated cells was approximated via reference gene primer amplification. Method: immunoSEQ multiplex PCR; TCRdb's copy keeps in-frame clones and lacks some. V and J calls and clone size are copied from that table; D and trimming were computed from the DNA. Of 120,000 or so clones detected, 90% appear once; the ten largest clones hold over 3.5%. The CDR3 covers 17 residues. Trimming removed 5 bases from V and 4 bases from J, with 21 bases in between. Germline CDR1 SGHVS, CDR2 FNYEAQ. The receptor's source is a man in his forties or fifties with active COVID-19. The V call is TRBV7-6, the J call TRBJ2-1; tentatively, D is TRBD1 (6 bases). Sequenced sample: peripheral blood. CDR3 DNA: TGTGCCAGCAGCCCCGAACCAAAGGACAGATCTTACAATGAGCAGTTCTTC. This encodes CASSPEPKDRSYNEQFF.